The rows below give T cell receptor beta chains drawn from one sample of a study of blood T cell repertoires in COVID-19. Profiled with immunoSEQ multiplex PCR; TCRdb holds only in-frame clones, not every one. The table shows a few hundred thousand clones, with roughly 91% occurring only once. Sequencing used PBMCs or T cells enriched from blood (not recorded which). Receptors originate from a woman in her twenties or thirties who had recovered from COVID-19. Each CDR3 is given with its conserved first and last residue. The D gene is left open where the match is weak. Clone size is given for some rows only: seen once, a few or many times, or a class if the clone is expanded.

CDR3aa,CDR3nt,v_gene,abundance,j_gene,d_gene
CASSLGDRGGHEQFF,TGTGCCAGCAGCTTGGGTGACAGGGGAGGCCATGAGCAGTTCTTC,TRBV5-4,-,TRBJ2-1,TRBD1
CASSVGHNLAGAGEQYF,TGTGCCAGTAGTGTCGGCCACAACTTAGCGGGAGCGGGGGAGCAGTACTTC,TRBV19,once,TRBJ2-7,TRBD2
CRPLEGFGTEAFF,TGCCGCCCCCTAGAGGGCTTCGGCACTGAAGCTTTCTTT,TRBV12-5,once,TRBJ1-1,-
CASSHSIGEPQHF,TGCGCCAGCAGCCACTCCATAGGAGAGCCCCAGCATTTT,TRBV4-3,-,TRBJ1-5,-
CASSIPADYYGYTF,TGTGCCAGTAGTATCCCGGCCGACTACTATGGCTACACCTTC,TRBV19,-,TRBJ1-2,-
CASSSLSGLAGLTGELFF,TGTGCCAGCAGTTCACTCAGCGGACTAGCGGGACTCACCGGGGAGCTGTTTTTT,TRBV27,-,TRBJ2-2,TRBD2
CASSFTGVIGSNQPQHF,TGTGCCAGCAGCTTCACAGGGGTAATCGGTAGCAATCAGCCCCAGCATTTT,TRBV5-6,-,TRBJ1-5,TRBD1
CASSVNFNTEAFF,TGTGCCAGCAGCGTTAACTTCAACACTGAAGCTTTCTTT,TRBV7-3,-,TRBJ1-1,-
CASSLHEGALYGYTF,TGTGCCAGCAGTTTACATGAGGGGGCCCTATATGGCTACACCTTC,TRBV28,-,TRBJ1-2,TRBD1
CASSLSGGSEQFF,TGTGCCAGCAGTTTATCCGGAGGGAGTGAGCAGTTCTTC,TRBV27,once,TRBJ2-1,-
CASTSSGQVDSPLHF,TGTGCCAGCACCAGTTCGGGACAGGTTGATTCACCCCTCCACTTT,TRBV9,-,TRBJ1-6,TRBD1
CASSLGLRPDSGNTIYF,TGTGCCAGCAGCTTAGGCCTTCGTCCAGACTCTGGAAACACCATATATTTT,TRBV11-2,once,TRBJ1-3,-